This T cell receptor (beta chain) derives from a study of post-analysis software for immune sequencing data. The wider study: Patients with relapsing-remitting, secondary progressive and progressive-relapsing multiple sclerosis courses were all represented. Study outcomes and limitations: TRBV segments more frequent in patients than in controls numbered five and included TRBV5-6, TRBV5-1 and TRBV20-1. F measure grouped same-batch samples tightly together. A significant reduction in normalized Chao1 diversity was observed in multiple sclerosis patients versus controls.

Prepared TCR beta cDNA libraries contained unique molecular identifiers. Input of roughly 0.95 to 11 million T cells yielded approximately 500,000 cDNA molecules. TCRdb processed the PCR reads anew with MiXCR; each CDR3 protein has one entry. The data show 650,000 to 850,000 distinct CDR3 sequences, under 60% seen once. This CDR3 comprises 15 residues. Losses at the gene ends were 6 bases for V and 5 bases for J; bases not matched to a gene: 6. Germline assignment: CDR1 MNHNY and CDR2 SVGAGI (reference sequence). The sample holds many counts of this clonotype. Its antigen is not known. The chain links TRBV6-6 to TRBJ1-4; 10 nucleotides line up with TRBD1. The TCR was taken from a girl between 10 and 17 years old with multiple sclerosis. Sequenced: blood. The CDR3 is CASSPRQGANEKLFF. CDR3 nucleotides: TGTGCCAGCAGCCCACGACAGGGGGCGAATGAAAAACTGTTTTTT.